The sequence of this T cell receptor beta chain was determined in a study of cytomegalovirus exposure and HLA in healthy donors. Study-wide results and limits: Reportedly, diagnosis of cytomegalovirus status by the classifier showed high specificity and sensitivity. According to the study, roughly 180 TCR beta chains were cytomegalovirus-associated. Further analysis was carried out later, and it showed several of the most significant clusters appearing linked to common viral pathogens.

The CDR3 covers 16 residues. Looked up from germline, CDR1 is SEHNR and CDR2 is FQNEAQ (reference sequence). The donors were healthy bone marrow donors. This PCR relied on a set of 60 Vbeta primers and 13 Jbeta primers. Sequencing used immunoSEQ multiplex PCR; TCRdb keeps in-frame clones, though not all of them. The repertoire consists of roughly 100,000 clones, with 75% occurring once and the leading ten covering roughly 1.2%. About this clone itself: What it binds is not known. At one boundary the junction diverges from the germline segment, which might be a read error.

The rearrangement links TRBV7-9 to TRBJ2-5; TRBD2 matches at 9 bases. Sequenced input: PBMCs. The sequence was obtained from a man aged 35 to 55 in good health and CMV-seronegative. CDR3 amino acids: CSSSLVSGGPQETQYF. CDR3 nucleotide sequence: TGTTCCAGCAGCTTAGTCAGCGGGGGGCCCCAAGAGACCCAGTACTTC.